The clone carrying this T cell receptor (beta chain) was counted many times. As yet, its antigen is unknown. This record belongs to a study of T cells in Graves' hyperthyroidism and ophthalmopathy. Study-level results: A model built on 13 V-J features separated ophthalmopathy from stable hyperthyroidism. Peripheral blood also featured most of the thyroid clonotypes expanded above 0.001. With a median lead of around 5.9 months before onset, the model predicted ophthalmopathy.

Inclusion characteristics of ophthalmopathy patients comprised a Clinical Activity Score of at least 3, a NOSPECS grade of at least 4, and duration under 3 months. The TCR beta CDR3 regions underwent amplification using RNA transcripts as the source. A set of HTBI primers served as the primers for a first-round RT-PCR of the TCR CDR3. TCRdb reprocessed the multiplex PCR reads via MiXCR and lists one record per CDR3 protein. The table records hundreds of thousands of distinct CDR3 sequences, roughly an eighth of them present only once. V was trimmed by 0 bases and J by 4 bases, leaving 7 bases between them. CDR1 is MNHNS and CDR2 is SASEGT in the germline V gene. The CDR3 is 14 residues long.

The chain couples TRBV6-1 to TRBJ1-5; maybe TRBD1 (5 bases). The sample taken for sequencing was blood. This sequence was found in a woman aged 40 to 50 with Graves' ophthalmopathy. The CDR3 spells CASSEAWTNQPQHF. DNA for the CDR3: TGTGCCAGCAGTGAAGCGTGGACAAATCAGCCCCAGCATTTT.